Each of the 8 T cell receptor beta chains below was sequenced from the same sample in a study of T cells after yellow fever vaccination (dated by TCRdb to the late 2010s). The method was 5' RACE. The sequencer was an Illumina HiSeq 2500. The public reads were reprocessed in TCRdb via fastp at Q25 and MiXCR, keeping in-frame beta chains. Each entry is one CDR3 protein sequence, shown with its most common DNA and genes. Present in this sample are 550,000 or so distinct CDR3 sequences, over 15% of which were seen just once. The ten largest clones capture 13% to 15% of the sample. This sample's treatment or condition label indicates: live attenuated yellow fever vaccine strain. The sequencing used PBMCs, collected 15 days after the yellow fever booster vaccination. These receptors were taken from a man between 25 and 39 years old who received the YFV17D yellow fever vaccine.

The sample holds a few counts of this clonotype. The CDR3: CASSLSGLAQVDEQFF. CDR3 DNA sequence: TGTGCCAGCAGCCTCTCTGGGCTAGCGCAGGTTGATGAGCAGTTCTTC. The genes are TRBV7-2 and TRBJ2-1, with a weak D call TRBD2 (6 bases). CDR3 size: 16 residues. Germline V lookup: CDR1 SGHTA, CDR2 FQGNSA. Deletions cut 5 bases from V and 8 bases from J, with 22 bases between.

The chain links TRBV7-2 to TRBJ2-2; D is undetermined. The germline CDR1 and CDR2 sequences are SGHTA and FQGNSA. The CDR3 consists of 15 residues. With 3 bases removed from V and 2 bases from J, the gap between germline ends came to 10 bases. This chain's CDR3 is CASSLGLPNTGELFF. The CDR3 nucleotides are TGTGCCAGCAGCTTGGGTCTACCTAACACCGGGGAGCTGTTTTTT.

This clonotype was counted between two and nine times. The chain is built from TRBV11-2 and TRBJ2-7, with D possibly being TRBD2 (6 bases). Trimming took off 0 bases at V and 3 bases at J, with 12 bases between the two ends. Germline CDR1 SGHAT, CDR2 FQNNGV. This CDR3 spans 15 amino acids. The CDR3 is CASSLDLTSYYEQYF. CDR3 coding DNA: TGTGCCAGCAGCTTAGATCTTACTAGCTACTACGAGCAGTACTTC.

V gene TRBV12-3 or TRBV12-4 combines with J gene TRBJ1-2; the D is unclear. Trimming pared 1 base from V and 4 bases from J, leaving 16 bases between. This CDR3 spans 16 amino acids. The CDR3 region has the DNA TGTGCCAGCAGTTTAGGGAGAGGTGCTACTCTCTATGGCTACACCTTC. This encodes CASSLGRGATLYGYTF.

The chain recombines TRBV6-2 or TRBV6-3 with TRBJ2-3; D ambiguous. Trimming shortened V by 6 bases and J by 3 bases, and 4 bases separated the two germline ends. The CDR3 has 11 amino acids. From germline, CDR1 is MNHEY and CDR2 SVGEGT. In DNA, the CDR3 is TGTGCCAGCAGACAAACAGATACGCAGTATTTT. This translates into CASRQTDTQYF.

The chain recombines TRBV15 with TRBJ2-6; 8 nucleotides align to TRBD1. There are 16 residues in the CDR3. J gave up 2 bases and V 2 bases, and 2 bases lay outside the gene matches. Germline V CDR1 and CDR2: LNHNV, YYDKDF (reference sequence). The CDR3: CATSRQTGAGANVLTF. DNA for the CDR3: TGTGCCACCAGCAGACAGACAGGGGCTGGGGCCAACGTCCTGACTTTC.

This clonotype has more than one count but fewer than ten. The V and J genes are TRBV11-2 and TRBJ2-7; D call uncertain. V was clipped by 5 bases and J by 3 bases, with 11 bases between them. The CDR3 loop spans 13 amino acids. Germline values: CDR1 SGHAT, CDR2 FQNNGV. CDR3 sequence reads: CASSLSTLYEQYF. DNA for the CDR3: TGTGCCAGCAGCCTCTCGACCCTCTACGAGCAGTACTTC. The entire variable domain, with the rest obtained from reference TRBV11-2 and TRBJ2-7, is as follows: EAGVAQSPRYKIIEKRQSVAFWCNPISGHATLYWYQQILGQGPKLLIQFQNNGVVDDSQLPKDRFSAERLKGVDSTLKIQPAKLEDSAVYLCASSLSTLYEQYFGPGTRLTVT.

The rearrangement joins TRBV27 to TRBJ1-5, with D possibly TRBD1 on 6 matching bases. Germline-derived CDR1 and CDR2 are MNHEY and SMNVEV (reference sequence). This CDR3 region has 13 residues. Between the trimmed V and J ends, which lost 4 bases and 7 bases, there was a span of 11 bases. The CDR3 DNA sequence: TGTGCCAGCAGTTCAGGGGCCCAGCAGCCCCAGCATTTT. The encoded protein is CASSSGAQQPQHF.